Listed below are T cell receptor beta chains from one sample, sequenced in a study of blood T cell repertoires in COVID-19. TCRdb's copy holds only in-frame clones and misses some; the assay was immunoSEQ multiplex PCR. The sample lists some 49,000 clones; approximately 80% were seen once. The sequencing sample was made of peripheral blood. Source of these receptors: a woman in her sixties or seventies with acute or convalescent COVID-19. CDR3s include the opening cysteine and the closing phenylalanine or tryptophan. D genes are given only for firm matches. Clone sizes are given selectively: once, few, many, or a class where the clone is expanded.

CDR3 protein | CDR3 DNA | D gene | J gene | V gene | CDR3 length | clone size
CASSETSGGADTQYF | TGTGCCAGCAGTGAGACTAGCGGGGGGGCCGATACGCAGTATTTT | TRBD2 | TRBJ2-3 | TRBV6-1 | 15 | .
CASSSGLADNYEQYF | TGCGCCAGCAGCTCCGGACTAGCGGACAACTACGAGCAGTACTTC | TRBD2 | TRBJ2-7 | TRBV5-1 | 15 | once
CASSARQGLPYGYTF | TGTGCCAGCAGCGCGAGACAGGGACTGCCCTATGGCTACACCTTC | TRBD1 | TRBJ1-2 | TRBV9 | 15 | .
CASSQDGLAGHSHEQYF | TGTGCCAGCAGCCAAGATGGGCTAGCGGGCCATTCCCACGAGCAGTACTTC | TRBD2 | TRBJ2-7 | TRBV3-1/TRBV3-2 | 17 | .
CASSLRVSHGYTF | TGTGCCAGCAGCTTACGGGTCAGCCATGGCTACACCTTC | . | TRBJ1-2 | TRBV7-2 | 13 | .
CASSLWESGANVLTF | TGTGCCAGCAGTTTGTGGGAGTCTGGGGCCAACGTCCTGACTTTC | . | TRBJ2-6 | TRBV27 | 15 | .
CASSLLNRVNTEAFF | TGTGCCAGCAGCTTGCTTAATCGCGTGAACACTGAAGCTTTCTTT | . | TRBJ1-1 | TRBV5-6 | 15 | .
CASGLQSRDILNTEAFF | TGTGCTAGTGGTTTGCAATCCCGGGACATCCTGAACACTGAAGCTTTCTTT | . | TRBJ1-1 | TRBV12-5 | 17 | .
CAWRPLDRLSPLHF | TGTGCCTGGAGACCCCTCGACAGGTTGTCACCCCTCCACTTT | . | TRBJ1-6 | TRBV30 | 14 | .
CASSLYQGVTDNEQFF | TGTGCCAGCAGCCTTTACCAGGGGGTTACGGACAATGAGCAGTTCTTC | TRBD1 | TRBJ2-1 | TRBV14 | 16 | .
CASSIFRRVGGVSYNEQFF | TGTGCCAGCAGCATCTTCCGGCGGGTCGGGGGTGTCTCCTACAATGAGCAGTTCTTC | . | TRBJ2-1 | TRBV21-1 | 19 | .
CASSLPTSAQYEQFF | TGTGCCAGCAGTCTCCCGACTAGCGCCCAATATGAGCAGTTCTTC | TRBD2 | TRBJ2-1 | TRBV6-5 | 15 | .
CASSNRGRGLSYEQYF | TGTGCCAGCAGCAACCGAGGACGGGGTCTGAGTTACGAGCAGTACTTC | . | TRBJ2-7 | TRBV7-9 | 16 | .
CASSFRGSNTGELFF | TGTGCCAGCAGCTTCAGGGGATCGAACACCGGGGAGCTGTTTTTT | . | TRBJ2-2 | TRBV7-2 | 15 | .
CASSPWTGIKEKLFF | TGTGCCAGCAGCCCATGGACAGGGATCAAGGAAAAACTGTTTTTT | TRBD1 | TRBJ1-4 | TRBV5-6 | 15 | .
CASSSRDRGGDYGYTF | TGTGCCAGTAGTTCCCGGGACAGGGGTGGAGACTATGGCTACACCTTC | TRBD1 | TRBJ1-2 | TRBV19 | 16 | .
CSASASSGNQPQHF | TGCAGTGCTAGTGCCTCCTCAGGAAATCAGCCCCAGCATTTT | . | TRBJ1-5 | TRBV20-1 | 14 | few
CASRVHGEGGYTF | TGTGCCAGCAGGGTTCACGGGGAGGGCGGCTACACCTTC | . | TRBJ1-2 | TRBV6-5 | 13 | .